These 27 T cell receptor beta chains came from one sample sequenced in a study of blood T cell repertoires in COVID-19. Sequenced by immunoSEQ multiplex PCR; TCRdb stores in-frame clones only, minus some. The table records a few hundred thousand clones, around 83% of them present only once. Sequencing was done on a sample of peripheral blood. These receptor sequences come from a man aged 25-45 years who had recovered from COVID-19.

The chain links TRBV5-1 to TRBJ2-3; 8 bases map to TRBD2. The CDR3 spans 16 residues. The germline V gene has CDR1 SGHRS and CDR2 YFSETQ. V was clipped by 4 bases and J by 0 bases; unmatched bases: 7. The CDR3 DNA reads as TGCGCCAGCAGCGGGGGACTAGTGGGGAGCACAGATACGCAGTATTTT. Encoded protein: CASSGGLVGSTDTQYF.

V and J are TRBV19 and TRBJ1-4; D is unresolved. V was trimmed by 3 bases and J by 6 bases, leaving 14 bases between them. This CDR3 has 15 amino acids. CDR1 and CDR2 from the germline V gene are LNHDA and SQIVND (reference sequence). The CDR3 sequence is CASSIQAGIDEKLFF. CDR3 coding DNA: TGTGCCAGTAGTATTCAGGCGGGGATAGATGAAAAACTGTTTTTT.

The genes are TRBV9 and TRBJ2-1, with 9 nucleotides matching TRBD2. The CDR3 is made up of 16 amino acids. Germline values: CDR1 SGDLS, CDR2 YYNGEE. V gave up 0 bases and J gave up 8 bases; unmatched junction bases: 9. CDR3 residues: CASSVALSGGTYEQFF. DNA for the CDR3: TGTGCCAGCAGCGTAGCTCTGAGCGGGGGGACCTATGAGCAGTTCTTC.

The chain carries TRBV11-2 and TRBJ1-4; TRBD1 agrees at 8 bases. In germline, CDR1 is SGHAT, CDR2 FQNNGV. The ends lost 6 bases at V and 6 bases at J; junction bases unmatched: 3. This CDR3 is 13 amino acids long. This CDR3 reads CASSTGGDEKLFF. In DNA, the CDR3 is TGTGCCAGCAGTACAGGGGGAGATGAAAAACTGTTTTTT. Looking up the rest from reference TRBV11-2 and TRBJ1-4 gives the full variable domain: EAGVAQSPRYKIIEKRQSVAFWCNPISGHATLYWYQQILGQGPKLLIQFQNNGVVDDSQLPKDRFSAERLKGVDSTLKIQPAKLEDSAVYLCASSTGGDEKLFFGSGTQLSVL.

The genes are TRBV6-5 and TRBJ2-7; D not resolved. CDR1 is MNHEY, CDR2 SVGAGI, per germline. The V gene lost 2 bases and the J gene lost 2 bases, with 10 bases spanning the gap. This CDR3 region has 14 residues. The CDR3 loop reads CASSYGHLAYEQYF. CDR3 coding DNA: TGTGCCAGCAGTTACGGGCATCTGGCCTACGAGCAGTACTTC.

As for this clone: A read error may account for a junction end that differs from germline. The V call is TRBV11-2, the J call TRBJ2-5; 7 bases line up with TRBD1. The CDR3 length is 13 residues. Germline loops: CDR1 SGHAT, CDR2 FQNNGV. The CDR3 reads CASSVDRAETQYF. In nucleotides, the CDR3 is TGTGCCAGCAGCGTAGACAGGGCAGAGACCCAGTACTTC.

V is TRBV5-1 and J is TRBJ2-3; 10 bases line up with TRBD2. CDR1 and CDR2 from the germline V gene are SGHRS and YFSETQ. CDR3 size: 14 residues. V shed 6 bases and J 3 bases; nucleotides not matched to a gene: 4. CDR3 nucleotides: TGCGCCAGCACTGCTAGCGGGGGAACAGATACGCAGTATTTT. Its translation: CASTASGGTDTQYF.

The chain joins TRBV4-1 to TRBJ2-7; no clear D. V lost 4 bases to trimming and J lost 2 bases, with 12 bases between them. There are 14 residues in the CDR3. The germline V gene encodes CDR1 MGHRA and CDR2 YSYEKL. The CDR3: CASSPLEFPYEQYF. The DNA for the CDR3 is TGCGCCAGCAGCCCCTTAGAATTTCCCTACGAGCAGTACTTC.

This sequence joins TRBV5-8 and TRBJ1-2; D remains ambiguous. From germline, CDR1 is SGHTS and CDR2 YDEGEE. CDR3 length equals 12 residues. Trimming left V 5 bases short and J 6 bases short, with 11 bases between. The CDR3 DNA reads as TGTGCCAGCAGTCTGGCCGCAAATGGCTACACCTTC. Translated: CASSLAANGYTF.

This CDR3 is CASRKQGGQPQHF. CDR3 nucleotides: TGTGCCAGCAGAAAACAGGGCGGCCAGCCCCAGCATTTT. The J gene is TRBJ1-5, the V gene TRBV12-3 or TRBV12-4; D might be TRBD1 (6 bases). This CDR3 contains 13 residues. V lost 6 bases to trimming and J lost 7 bases, with 13 bases between them.

This clone was counted a single time. The chain links TRBV9 to TRBJ1-6, with TRBD1 matching over 8 bases. Germline trimming cut 0 bases from V and 7 bases from J; bases unmatched to any gene: 3. Germline V gene data show CDR1 as SGDLS and CDR2 as YYNGEE. The CDR3 runs to 15 residues. CDR3 DNA sequence: TGTGCCAGCAGCGTAGGGAGACAGGGGAATTCACCCCTCCACTTT. This codes for CASSVGRQGNSPLHF.

The chain carries TRBV11-2 and TRBJ1-6; a weak D match, TRBD1 (6 bases). The CDR3 has 15 residues. V was trimmed by 5 bases and J by 9 bases, leaving 17 bases between them. Germline V CDR1 and CDR2: SGHAT, FQNNGV. This chain's CDR3 is CASSVGTTSTSPLHF. The CDR3 nucleotides are TGTGCCAGCAGCGTAGGGACAACCTCTACTTCACCCCTCCACTTT.

The chain has TRBV6-4 and TRBJ2-7; TRBD1 aligns across 8 bases. The CDR3 length is 14 residues. Trimming at V came to 11 bases and at J to 2 bases, leaving 11 bases not matched to a gene. Germline V gene lookup returns CDR1 MRHNA and CDR2 SNTAGT. The chain's CDR3 is CAAQRRTGPYEQYV. CDR3 bases: TGTGCCGCCCAAAGGCGGACAGGGCCCTACGAGCAGTACGTC.

The gene calls are TRBV6-4 and TRBJ2-3; 14 bases agree with TRBD2. The CDR3 covers 15 residues. The V and J ends lost 8 bases and 0 bases, in that order; junction bases with no gene match: 1. CDR1 is MRHNA and CDR2 is SNTAGT in the germline V gene. The CDR3 is CASGTSGGSTDTQYF. CDR3 DNA sequence: TGTGCCAGCGGGACTAGCGGGGGTAGCACAGATACGCAGTATTTT.

V usage is TRBV6-4 and J usage is TRBJ2-3, with 9 positions matching TRBD2. The J segment lost 4 bases and the V segment lost 4 bases, leaving 9 bases of the junction unmatched. The CDR3 has 16 residues. From germline, CDR1 is MRHNA and CDR2 SNTAGT. CDR3 nucleotide sequence: TGTGCCAGCAGTGTTGATGCGGGGGGGGGCGCAGATACGCAGTATTTT. This sequence encodes CASSVDAGGGADTQYF.

The chain uses TRBV6-5 and TRBJ1-2, with 7 bases that match TRBD1. The CDR3 consists of 14 residues. Germline V gives CDR1 MNHEY, CDR2 SVGAGI. V lost 7 bases, J lost 2 bases, and 7 bases stayed unmatched. The chain's CDR3 is CASNSGGSNYGYTF. The DNA for the CDR3 is TGTGCCAGCAATTCAGGGGGGAGCAACTATGGCTACACCTTC.

This clone was recorded once. The rearrangement links TRBV7-2 to TRBJ1-6, with a weak D call TRBD1 (6 bases). Germline V gene lookup returns CDR1 SGHTA and CDR2 FQGNSA. The V end lost 5 bases, the J end lost 9 bases, and 14 bases lay between the germline ends. The CDR3 runs 14 residues. CDR3 amino acids: CASSMGQQGSPLHF. CDR3 DNA sequence: TGTGCCAGCAGCATGGGACAACAGGGTTCACCCCTCCACTTT. The full variable domain, with the rest looked up from reference TRBV7-2 and TRBJ1-6, is GAGVSQSPSNKVTEKGKDVELRCDPISGHTALYWYRQSLGQGLEFLIYFQGNSAPDKSGLPSDRFSAERTGGSVSTLTIQRTQQEDSAVYLCASSMGQQGSPLHFGNGTRLTVT.

The V call is TRBV24-1, the J call TRBJ1-1; TRBD1 agrees at 7 bases. CDR3 length equals 13 residues. V was pared by 7 bases and J by 6 bases, with 7 bases of the junction left unmatched. Germline lookup yields CDR1 KGHDR and CDR2 SFDVKD. CDR3 nucleotides: TGTGCCACCAGCCGACAGGGTTTCTCTGAAGCTTTCTTT. Protein product: CATSRQGFSEAFF.

V and J are TRBV3-1 (or the pseudogene TRBV3-2) and TRBJ2-6, with 11 bases matching TRBD2. Germline CDR1 LGHDT, CDR2 YNNKEL (reference sequence). V shed 0 bases and J 4 bases; nucleotides not matched to a gene: 8. The CDR3 runs to 19 residues. CDR3 amino acids: CASSQDLAGGIYGANVLTF. In DNA form, the CDR3 reads TGTGCCAGCAGCCAAGATCTAGCGGGGGGAATCTACGGGGCCAACGTCCTGACTTTC.

The chain joins TRBV11-2 to TRBJ2-5, with 10 nucleotides matching TRBD1. The CDR3 is 16 residues long. The germline V gene has CDR1 SGHAT and CDR2 FQNNGV. The ends lost 7 bases at V and 2 bases at J; junction bases unmatched: 10. This CDR3 is CASTQQPGQGQETQYF. CDR3 sequence (DNA): TGTGCCAGCACTCAACAACCGGGACAGGGGCAAGAGACCCAGTACTTC.

V and J are TRBV10-2 and TRBJ2-5; TRBD1 aligns across 7 bases. Germline V gives CDR1 WSHSY, CDR2 SAAADI. The J segment lost 2 bases and the V segment lost 7 bases, leaving 10 bases of the junction unmatched. The CDR3 is 15 amino acids. CDR3 sequence reads: CASIRQGSGQETQYF. The CDR3 DNA reads TGCGCCAGCATTAGACAGGGTTCGGGGCAAGAGACCCAGTACTTC.

This sequence joins TRBV5-6 and TRBJ1-2; TRBD1 might be the D (5 bases). The CDR3 extends over 15 amino acids. Deletions cut 2 bases from V and 4 bases from J, with 15 bases between. Germline loops: CDR1 SGHDT, CDR2 YYEEEE. CDR3 bases: TGTGCCAGCAGCTTTTCCAGTCAGGGCGGCTATGGCTACACCTTC. It codes for CASSFSSQGGYGYTF.

The genes are TRBV3-1 (or the pseudogene TRBV3-2) and TRBJ1-1, with 8 bases matching TRBD1. There are 13 residues in the CDR3. V lost 6 bases, J lost 3 bases, and 3 bases stayed unmatched. CDR1 and CDR2 from the germline V gene are LGHDT and YNNKEL (reference sequence). The CDR3 nucleotides are TGTGCCAGCAGTCCGACAGGGGACACTGAAGCTTTCTTT. This translates into CASSPTGDTEAFF.

The genes are TRBV5-6 and TRBJ2-2, with 9 bases matching TRBD2. The CDR3 covers 16 residues. The trim removed 0 bases at V and 6 bases at J, leaving 6 bases unmatched. The germline V gene encodes CDR1 SGHDT and CDR2 YYEEEE. In DNA, the CDR3 is TGTGCCAGCAGCTTGGCAAGCGGGGGGTATTCCGGGGAGCTGTTTTTT. Translation gives CASSLASGGYSGELFF.

The CDR3 loop is CAISDPKTWGGQPQHF. The CDR3 DNA is TGTGCCATCAGTGATCCCAAAACTTGGGGGGGTCAGCCCCAGCATTTT. The chain employs TRBV10-3 and TRBJ1-5; a possible D gene is TRBD1 (5 bases). Trimming took off 3 bases at V and 6 bases at J, with 18 bases between the two ends. CDR1 and CDR2 from the germline V gene are ENHRY and SYGVKD. The CDR3 has 16 residues.

The chain couples TRBV12-5 to TRBJ1-2; D not certain. The CDR3 extends over 14 amino acids. In germline, CDR1 is LGHNT, CDR2 FRNRAP. Trimming removed 2 bases from V and 4 bases from J, with 11 bases in between. The CDR3 DNA reads TGTGCTAGTGGTTTGATGCCGGGAACCTATGGCTACACCTTC. Residues: CASGLMPGTYGYTF.

J is TRBJ2-2 and V is TRBV19; D perhaps matches TRBD1 (6 bases). The germline V gene encodes CDR1 LNHDA and CDR2 SQIVND (reference sequence). V was pared by 6 bases and J by 0 bases, with 11 bases between. The CDR3 totals 15 residues. CDR3 residues: CASSLQGANTGELFF. In DNA form, the CDR3 reads TGTGCCAGTAGCCTACAGGGAGCGAACACCGGGGAGCTGTTTTTT.